Listed here is a single T cell receptor beta chain. The target antigen is unknown. Assay: immunoSEQ multiplex PCR; the TCRdb copy retains only in-frame clones and omits some. The sample holds about 46,000 clones, 70% to 90% seen once. The data were taken from a study of T cell responses to AZD1222 COVID-19 vaccine. Second-dose intervals near 4 or 12 weeks were combined. This CDR3 has 12 residues. Trimming stripped 7 bases from V and 8 bases from J, with 9 bases between. In germline, CDR1 is MDHEN, CDR2 SYDVKM. Overall study findings and caveats: Seropositive at baseline were only a handful of AZD1222 recipients. The donor group comprised mostly white British people and more females; the analysis possibly underestimated clonal diversity. The study found Spike-specific TCR breadth and depth rose after two AZD1222 doses.

Sequenced material: peripheral blood, taken 28 days after the second AZD1222 dose. The rearrangement links TRBV28 to TRBJ2-6, with no clear D. This sequence originates from an adult who received the AZD1222 COVID-19 vaccine. CDR3: CASTAYPNVLTF. CDR3 DNA: TGTGCCAGCACTGCTTATCCCAACGTCCTGACTTTC.